This is a list of T cell receptor beta chains from one sample in a study of control samples from healthy donors and cancer patients. Repertoires were generated with immunoSEQ multiplex PCR, while TCRdb's copy carries only in-frame clones and drops some. The sample has roughly 76,000 clones; 85% to 95% are singletons. What was sequenced was blood. The receptors originated from a young woman in good health. Each CDR3 is given with its conserved first and last residue. Each record gives: V gene, D gene, J gene, clone size, CDR3 protein, CDR3 DNA. The D gene is left open where the match is weak. Where a row states a size, it is once, few, many or the class of an expanded clone; other rows omit it.

>TRBV9|TRBD1|TRBJ1-4|-
CASSVVGRGQEKLFF
TGTGCCAGCAGCGTAGTAGGCAGGGGGCAGGAAAAACTGTTTTTT
>TRBV21-1|-|TRBJ2-1|-
CASSTPISRGEANEQFF
TGTGCCAGCAGCACCCCCATCTCTAGAGGTGAGGCTAATGAGCAGTTCTTC
>TRBV5-1|-|TRBJ1-2|-
CASSLGRGVNYGYTF
TGCGCCAGCAGCTTGGGGCGGGGAGTTAACTATGGCTACACCTTC
>TRBV6-5|-|TRBJ1-1|-
CASSPRRGGTEAFF
TGTGCCAGCAGTCCACGTCGGGGGGGCACTGAAGCTTTCTTT
>TRBV20-1|-|TRBJ2-7|-
CSASSGANYEQYF
TGCAGTGCTAGTTCCGGGGCGAACTACGAGCAGTACTTC
>TRBV6-4|-|TRBJ2-3|-
CASSSGTSSTDTQYF
TGTGCCAGCAGTTCCGGGACATCTAGCACAGATACGCAGTATTTT
>TRBV27|-|TRBJ2-2|once
CASTHRPSTGELFF
TGTGCCAGCACCCACAGACCCTCCACCGGGGAGCTGTTTTTT
>TRBV11-2|-|TRBJ2-7|-
CASSLVAAYEQYF
TGTGCCAGCAGCTTAGTGGCGGCCTACGAGCAGTACTTC
>TRBV18|TRBD1|TRBJ2-4|-
CASSPPDRTNIQYF
TGTGCCAGCTCACCACCGGACAGGACAAACATTCAGTACTTC
>TRBV9|-|TRBJ2-5|-
CASSVAGEETQYF
TGTGCCAGCAGCGTAGCTGGGGAAGAGACCCAGTACTTC
>TRBV6-1|-|TRBJ1-6|-
CASSDGQTTNSPLHF
TGTGCCAGCAGTGATGGACAGACCACGAATTCACCCCTCCACTTT
>TRBV5-1|TRBD1|TRBJ2-3|-
CASSRPRGRPMGLTDTQYF
TGCGCCAGCAGCAGACCCAGGGGGCGGCCGATGGGGTTGACAGATACGCAGTATTTT
>TRBV12-3/TRBV12-4|-|TRBJ2-5|-
CASSSGNQETQYF
TGTGCCAGCAGTTCAGGGAACCAAGAGACCCAGTACTTC
>TRBV5-1|-|TRBJ1-1|-
CASSLVGGEAFF
TGCGCCAGCAGCTTGGTAGGAGGTGAAGCTTTCTTT
>TRBV27|TRBD1|TRBJ2-5|-
CASSLWTGETQYF
TGTGCCAGCAGTTTATGGACAGGAGAGACCCAGTACTTC
>TRBV27|-|TRBJ2-7|-
CASTFGPSYEQYF
TGTGCCAGCACCTTCGGGCCCTCCTACGAGCAGTACTTC
>TRBV6-5|-|TRBJ2-2|-
CASSPAAGELFF
TGTGCCAGCAGCCCCGCTGCCGGGGAGCTGTTTTTT
>TRBV5-1|-|TRBJ2-7|-
CASHSGGTASYEQYF
TGCGCCAGCCATAGTGGGGGGACAGCCTCCTACGAGCAGTACTTC
>TRBV3-1/TRBV3-2|TRBD2|TRBJ2-2|-
CASSQEKRGGNTGELFF
TGTGCCAGCAGCCAAGAGAAGCGGGGGGGCAACACCGGGGAGCTGTTTTTT
>TRBV6-5|-|TRBJ1-6|-
CASTGAFYNSPLHF
TGTGCCAGCACAGGGGCCTTTTATAATTCACCCCTCCACTTT
>TRBV5-6|TRBD1|TRBJ1-2|-
CASRDLPGGNYGYTF
TGTGCCAGCAGGGACCTACCAGGGGGAAACTATGGCTACACCTTC
>TRBV2|-|TRBJ2-5|-
CASLAGTYQETQYF
TGTGCCAGCCTTGCAGGGACATACCAAGAGACCCAGTACTTC
>TRBV6-1|-|TRBJ1-4|-
CASSESGAGRGEKLFF
TGTGCCAGCAGTGAAAGCGGGGCAGGGCGGGGTGAAAAACTGTTTTTT
>TRBV5-1|-|TRBJ1-1|-
CASSLPGAMNTEAFF
TGCGCCAGCAGCTTACCGGGAGCCATGAACACTGAAGCTTTCTTT
>TRBV5-4|TRBD1|TRBJ2-2|-
CASSFLTGHTGELFF
TGTGCCAGCAGCTTCCTGACAGGGCACACCGGGGAGCTGTTTTTT
>TRBV28|-|TRBJ1-2|-
CASSGRRFYGYTF
TGTGCCAGCAGTGGGAGACGGTTCTATGGCTACACCTTC
>TRBV4-1|-|TRBJ1-6|-
CASSPRDGDNSPLHF
TGCGCCAGCAGCCCCCGGGACGGCGATAATTCACCCCTCCACTTT
>TRBV19|-|TRBJ2-1|-
CASSPGYNEQFF
TGTGCCAGTAGTCCTGGGTACAATGAGCAGTTCTTC
>TRBV6-1|-|TRBJ2-7|-
CASSEGPEAYEQYF
TGTGCCAGCAGTGAGGGCCCCGAGGCCTACGAGCAGTACTTC
>TRBV9|TRBD2|TRBJ2-2|-
CASSVGLAGGTGELFF
TGTGCCAGCAGCGTAGGTTTAGCGGGGGGCACCGGGGAGCTGTTTTTT
>TRBV7-2|-|TRBJ1-6|-
CASSLGAGSRVVNSPLHF
TGTGCCAGCAGTTTAGGAGCGGGTAGCAGGGTCGTAAATTCACCCCTCCACTTT
>TRBV6-5|-|TRBJ2-2|once
CASSYGTGELFF
TGTGCCAGCAGTTACGGCACCGGGGAGCTGTTTTTT